Below are 28 T cell receptor beta chains sequenced from a single sample in a study of T cells in Graves' hyperthyroidism and ophthalmopathy. Amplification of TCR beta CDR3 regions used RNA as the template. Researchers ran a first-round RT-PCR on the TCR CDR3 using the HTBI primer set. TCRdb re-derived calls from the multiplex PCR reads in MiXCR, one entry per CDR3 protein. Of 280,000 or so distinct CDR3 sequences listed, less than 30% are singletons. Sample: blood. Receptor source: a man between 40 and 49 years old with Graves' hyperthyroidism that later progressed to Graves' ophthalmopathy.

The CDR3 reads CASNLVAYEQYF. The CDR3 DNA reads TGTGCCAGCAATCTGGTCGCCTACGAGCAGTACTTC. The chain couples TRBV6-2 or TRBV6-3 to TRBJ2-7; D uncertain. Germline CDR1 is MNHEY and CDR2 is SVGEGT. The CDR3 extends over 12 amino acids. Between the trimmed V and J ends, which lost 7 bases and 2 bases, there was a span of 9 bases.

V usage is TRBV6-1 and J usage is TRBJ2-7, with D maybe TRBD2 (6 bases). Trimming removed 3 bases from V and 0 bases from J, with 12 bases in between. Germline CDR1 and CDR2: MNHNS and SASEGT. The CDR3 is 15 amino acids. CDR3 DNA sequence: TGTGCCAGCAGTGAGGGACTGAGGAGCTCCTACGAGCAGTACTTC. Translated, it gives CASSEGLRSSYEQYF.

This clonotype appeared many times. CDR3 loop: CSTRGEGANQPQHF. CDR3 coding DNA: TGCAGCACGCGAGGGGAGGGGGCCAATCAGCCCCAGCATTTT. J is TRBJ1-5 and V is TRBV29-1; 7 bases line up with TRBD1. V lost 8 bases and J lost 3; bases outside the gene matches: 10. The CDR3 loop spans 14 amino acids. Germline CDR1 and CDR2: SQVTM and ANQGSEA.

This clonotype has a count of ten or more. The chain uses TRBV12-3 or TRBV12-4 and TRBJ2-6, with 8 bases fitting TRBD1. V was clipped by 6 bases and J by 0 bases; unmatched bases: 7. CDR3 length equals 17 residues. Here the CDR3 reads CASSRTGRSSGANVLTF. The CDR3 DNA follows: TGTGCCAGCAGCAGGACAGGGAGAAGCTCTGGGGCCAACGTCCTGACTTTC.

V is TRBV7-2 and J is TRBJ1-5; weak D call: TRBD1 (6 bases). The germline V and J ends were trimmed by 3 bases and 4 bases, with 13 bases remaining between them. Germline CDR1 is SGHTA and CDR2 is FQGNSA. The CDR3 is 15 residues long. DNA for the CDR3: TGTGCCAGCAGCTTTTCATCACAGGGAAATCAGCCCCAGCATTTT. Protein sequence: CASSFSSQGNQPQHF.

At least ten counts were recorded for this clonotype. The V call is TRBV11-2, the J call TRBJ2-7; unclear D gene. V lost 0 bases and J lost 4, with 4 bases in between. CDR3 length: 12 residues. CDR1 SGHAT and CDR2 FQNNGV come from the germline V gene. CDR3 sequence reads: CASSLDFYEQYF. CDR3 DNA: TGTGCCAGCAGCTTAGATTTTTACGAGCAGTACTTC.

This clonotype was counted many times. The V gene is TRBV3-1, the J gene TRBJ1-1; D perhaps matches TRBD1 (5 bases). Trimming removed 3 bases at V and 3 bases at J, with 17 bases between. Per the germline V gene, CDR1 is LGHDT and CDR2 is YNNKEL (reference sequence). The CDR3 has 16 amino acids. CDR3 in DNA: TGTGCCAGCAGCCAGAGGGGCAGGGTAATTCACACTGAAGCTTTCTTT. Residues: CASSQRGRVIHTEAFF.

The gene calls are TRBV6-5 and TRBJ2-7, with TRBD1 identical over 8 bases. Germline V gene data show CDR1 as MNHEY and CDR2 as SVGAGI. J was trimmed by 0 bases and V by 2 bases; bases with no gene match: 3. The CDR3 loop spans 15 amino acids. CDR3 DNA: TGTGCCAGCAGTTACGGGACAGGCGTCTCCTACGAGCAGTACTTC. As protein: CASSYGTGVSYEQYF.

There are many counts of this clonotype. The chain employs TRBV10-3 and TRBJ1-5, with 10 bases fitting TRBD1. The CDR3 loop spans 15 amino acids. The V and J ends lost 6 bases and 5 bases, in that order; junction bases with no gene match: 7. Germline loops: CDR1 ENHRY, CDR2 SYGVKD. CDR3 loop: CAIRKTGGEDQPQHF. In DNA, the CDR3 is TGTGCCATCAGAAAGACAGGGGGCGAGGATCAGCCCCAGCATTTT.

There are many counts of this clonotype. This chain uses TRBV19 with TRBJ2-2, with 12 nucleotides matching TRBD2. CDR3 length: 19 amino acids. The V segment lost 5 bases and the J segment 3 bases; nucleotides outside the gene matches: 13. Per germline, CDR1 LNHDA and CDR2 SQIVND (reference sequence). The CDR3 is CASSHELGLAGFYTGELFF. Here the CDR3 DNA reads TGTGCCAGTAGTCATGAGCTAGGACTAGCGGGATTCTACACCGGGGAGCTGTTTTTT.

This clonotype was seen ten or more times. V and J are TRBV6-4 and TRBJ1-5; D ambiguous. Germline CDR1 MRHNA, CDR2 SNTAGT. This CDR3 comprises 17 residues. With 3 bases removed from V and 3 bases from J, the gap between germline ends came to 18 bases. The CDR3 is CASSDSESGLTNQPQHF. CDR3 in DNA: TGTGCCAGCAGTGATTCCGAGTCCGGGCTGACCAATCAGCCCCAGCATTTT.

This clonotype was detected ten times or more. The CDR3 sequence: CASSFRWARETQYF. The DNA of the CDR3 is TGTGCCAGCAGCTTTAGGTGGGCCAGGGAGACCCAGTACTTC. V and J are TRBV5-5 and TRBJ2-5; D remains ambiguous. V was clipped by 2 bases and J by 5 bases, with 13 bases between them. Germline V gene data show CDR1 as SGHKS and CDR2 as YYEKEE (reference sequence). The length of the CDR3 is 14 residues.

This clonotype was observed many times. The V and J genes are TRBV6-5 and TRBJ1-2; no reliable D call. The CDR3 consists of 13 residues. V lost 6 bases, J lost 6 bases, and 14 bases lay in between. Germline CDR1 and CDR2: MNHEY and SVGAGI. As DNA, the CDR3 is TGTGCCAGCAGCTACCCGGGTGGGAATGGCTACACCTTC. It is translated as CASSYPGGNGYTF.

This clonotype was counted many times. The V call is TRBV20-1, the J call TRBJ1-1; D remains ambiguous. CDR1 is DFQATT, CDR2 SNEGSKA, per germline (reference sequence). With 0 bases removed from V and 0 bases from J, the gap between germline ends came to 5 bases. This CDR3 spans 13 amino acids. The CDR3 nucleotides read TGCAGTGCTAGAGACCCAATGAACACTGAAGCTTTCTTT. Translation: CSARDPMNTEAFF.

V usage is TRBV28 and J usage is TRBJ2-7; a weak D match, TRBD2 (7 bases). The V end lost 5 bases, the J end lost 7 bases, and 18 bases lay between the germline ends. In germline, CDR1 is MDHEN, CDR2 SYDVKM. The CDR3 runs 14 residues. The CDR3 protein is CASSKGGRRKEQYF. CDR3 bases: TGTGCCAGCAGTAAGGGGGGGCGTCGGAAGGAGCAGTACTTC.

This clonotype has ten or more counts. This sequence joins TRBV11-2 and TRBJ1-5, with D possibly TRBD1 on 5 matching bases. The germline gives CDR1 SGHAT, CDR2 FQNNGV. The CDR3 is 13 amino acids. Trimming left V 5 bases short and J 5 bases short, with 10 bases between. In nucleotides, the CDR3 is TGTGCCAGCAGCCCAGGGCGAGATCAGCCCCAGCATTTT. This gives the protein CASSPGRDQPQHF.

This clonotype has a count of ten or more. This chain uses TRBV9 with TRBJ2-5; D call uncertain. Trimming pared 0 bases from V and 4 bases from J, leaving 10 bases between. The CDR3 is 14 residues long. The germline CDR1 and CDR2 sequences are SGDLS and YYNGEE. CDR3 in amino acids: CASSVGGVLETQYF. The DNA for the CDR3 is TGTGCCAGCAGCGTAGGAGGCGTACTAGAGACCCAGTACTTC.

This clonotype was picked up many times. CDR3 DNA: TGTGCCAGTAGTCCGCGGGTGGCTGGTACCGGGGAGCTGTTTTTT. It encodes CASSPRVAGTGELFF. The chain joins TRBV19 to TRBJ2-2; perhaps TRBD2 as D (5 bases). CDR1 LNHDA and CDR2 SQIVND come from the germline V gene (reference sequence). V gave up 5 bases and J gave up 5 bases, with 15 bases separating them. There are 15 residues in the CDR3.

Regarding this clonotype: One end of the junction fails to match germline, which may point to a read error. The genes are TRBV12-3 or TRBV12-4 and TRBJ2-6, with 10 positions matching TRBD1. The CDR3 totals 16 residues. The CDR3, as DNA: TGTGCCAGCAGTTTACGAGCCGGGACAGGGGCCAACGTCTTGACTTTC. Protein sequence: CASSLRAGTGANVLTF.

Ten or more counts support this clonotype. V is TRBV6-5 and J is TRBJ2-3; D may be TRBD2 (5 bases). Per the germline V gene, CDR1 is MNHEY and CDR2 is SVGAGI. This CDR3 comprises 14 residues. The germline V and J ends were trimmed by 7 bases and 2 bases, with 13 bases remaining between them. CDR3 coding DNA: TGTGCCAGCACACTGGTAGCGAACACAGATACGCAGTATTTT. Translation: CASTLVANTDTQYF.

This clonotype was found many times. The V and J genes are TRBV6-1 and TRBJ2-3; D might be TRBD1 or TRBD2, each matching 5 bases. The ends were cut back, 1 base at V and 5 bases at J, with 13 bases in the middle. In germline, CDR1 is MNHNS, CDR2 SASEGT. This CDR3 region has 15 residues. The CDR3 DNA reads TGTGCCAGCAGTGAAGGGGACCTCAGCCTAGATACGCAGTATTTT. This sequence encodes CASSEGDLSLDTQYF.

This clonotype was counted at least ten times. V gene TRBV11-1 combines with J gene TRBJ2-7; D remains unclear. The CDR3 sequence is 12 residues long. The germline V and J ends were trimmed by 5 bases and 6 bases, with 11 bases remaining between them. CDR1 is SGHAT and CDR2 is FQDESV in the germline V gene (reference sequence). DNA of the CDR3: TGTGCCAGCAGCCCCCACGTTGCCGAGCAGTACTTC. This translates into CASSPHVAEQYF.

This clonotype was recorded at least ten times. The CDR3 spells CASSRGGSSGNTIYF. Here the CDR3 DNA reads TGTGCCAGCAGTCGAGGGGGAAGCTCTGGAAACACCATATATTTT. The chain employs TRBV27 and TRBJ1-3; D perhaps matches TRBD1 (6 bases). CDR1 MNHEY and CDR2 SMNVEV come from the germline V gene (reference sequence). Trimming shortened V by 5 bases and J by 0 bases, and 11 bases separated the two germline ends. The CDR3 has 15 amino acids.

This clonotype has a count of ten or more. V usage is TRBV7-3 and J usage is TRBJ1-1; TRBD1 might be the D (6 bases). Deletions cut 2 bases from V and 5 bases from J, with 9 bases between. The CDR3 extends over 13 amino acids. Per germline, CDR1 SGHTA and CDR2 FQGTGA. CDR3 protein: CASSLEGETEAFF. The CDR3 nucleotides are TGTGCCAGCAGCTTAGAGGGGGAAACTGAAGCTTTCTTT. The whole variable domain, remainder taken from reference TRBV7-3 and TRBJ1-1, is GAGVSQTPSNKVTEKGKYVELRCDPISGHTALYWYRQSLGQGPEFLIYFQGTGAADDSGLPNDRFFAVRPEGSVSTLKIQRTERGDSAVYLCASSLEGETEAFFGQGTRLTVV.

This clonotype appeared many times. The J gene is TRBJ2-5, the V gene TRBV11-2; perhaps TRBD2 as D (5 bases). The V gene lost 5 bases and the J gene lost 4 bases, with 23 bases spanning the gap. The CDR3 runs 17 residues. Germline CDR1 SGHAT, CDR2 FQNNGV. CDR3 amino acids: CASSQTGGLRGAETQYF. The CDR3 DNA is TGTGCCAGCAGCCAAACGGGTGGACTCAGAGGAGCAGAGACCCAGTACTTC.

The chain has TRBV3-1 and TRBJ2-5; D is unresolved. CDR3 size: 15 residues. The V and J ends lost 3 bases and 0 bases respectively, with 11 bases between them. CDR1 and CDR2 (germline): LGHDT, YNNKEL (reference sequence). The CDR3 loop reads CASSHIQPYQETQYF. The CDR3, as DNA: TGTGCCAGCAGCCACATACAGCCGTACCAAGAGACCCAGTACTTC.

This chain links TRBV6-1 with TRBJ2-5; 10 nucleotides agree with TRBD1. Looked up from germline, CDR1 is MNHNS and CDR2 is SASEGT. With V trimmed by 6 bases and J by 2 bases, 6 bases remained unmatched. The CDR3 sequence is 15 residues long. The CDR3 loop is CASRFGQGVQETQYF. CDR3 DNA sequence: TGTGCCAGCAGATTCGGACAGGGGGTTCAAGAGACCCAGTACTTC.

This clonotype was counted at least ten times. This chain joins TRBV19 and TRBJ2-4; tentative D call: TRBD2 (6 bases). With 0 bases removed from V and 0 bases from J, the gap between germline ends came to 12 bases. CDR3 length: 17 amino acids. Looked up from germline, CDR1 is LNHDA and CDR2 is SQIVND (reference sequence). CDR3 in amino acids: CASSIEGGWGAKNIQYF. Here the CDR3 DNA reads TGTGCCAGTAGTATAGAGGGGGGTTGGGGAGCCAAAAACATTCAGTACTTC.